These 24 T cell receptor beta chains came from one sample sequenced in a study of spatial heterogeneity in lung cancer. TCRdb called the 5' RACE reads again in MiXCR, with one record for every CDR3 protein. Here the sample spans approximately 25,000 distinct CDR3 sequences, around 3.2% being singletons. The time point is: sample taken at primary tumor resection. Unsorted whole RNA samples from tumor, nontumor lung or frozen PBMC were sequenced. Sequencing was performed on PBMCs, taken at surgery. The receptors originated from a female donor with early-stage non-small cell lung cancer.

This clonotype was detected many times. This chain connects TRBV15 to TRBJ2-5; D ambiguous. This CDR3 has 12 residues. Germline assignment: CDR1 LNHNV and CDR2 YYDKDF (reference sequence). V dropped 2 bases and J dropped 5 bases, with 6 bases sitting between them. In DNA, the CDR3 is TGTGCCACCAGCAGATACGGGGAGACCCAGTACTTC. Encoded protein: CATSRYGETQYF.

The rearrangement links TRBV12-3 or TRBV12-4 to TRBJ2-3; D gene uncertain. The CDR3 sequence is 16 residues long. Trimming shortened V by 5 bases and J by 2 bases, and 17 bases separated the two germline ends. This CDR3 reads CASSINFRTTTDTQYF. CDR3 DNA: TGTGCCAGCAGTATCAATTTCCGAACTACCACAGATACGCAGTATTTT.

This clonotype was counted a few times. The V gene is TRBV6-5, the J gene TRBJ2-2, with 7 bases lining up with TRBD2. Unmatched junction bases numbered 4, after V lost 4 bases and J lost 5 bases. The CDR3 length is 14 residues. The germline gives CDR1 MNHEY, CDR2 SVGAGI. CDR3 in amino acids: CASSSGLWTGELFF. The CDR3 DNA sequence: TGTGCCAGCAGTTCGGGACTATGGACCGGGGAGCTGTTTTTT.

This clonotype was seen at least ten times. The chain recombines TRBV20-1 with TRBJ2-2; D remains unclear. The V gene lost 5 bases and the J gene lost 7 bases, with 11 bases spanning the gap. The CDR3 is made up of 12 amino acids. Per germline, CDR1 DFQATT and CDR2 SNEGSKA (reference sequence). CDR3 residues: CSAPTSVGELFF. CDR3 in DNA: TGCAGTGCTCCCACCTCCGTCGGGGAGCTGTTTTTT.

This clonotype was observed many times. The chain uses TRBV7-2 and TRBJ2-5, with TRBD2 matching over 7 bases. V lost 5 bases to trimming and J lost 0 bases; unmatched junction nucleotides: 9. The CDR3 totals 16 residues. Germline CDR1 reads SGHTA; CDR2 reads FQGNSA. The CDR3 region is CASSTRLALYQETQYF. CDR3 sequence (DNA): TGTGCCAGCAGCACCCGACTAGCACTCTACCAAGAGACCCAGTACTTC.

This clonotype showed up many times. The chain is built from TRBV7-8 and TRBJ2-7, with D perhaps matching TRBD1 or TRBD2 (6 bases each). Trimming removed 5 bases from V and 4 bases from J, with 9 bases in between. Germline loops: CDR1 SGHVS, CDR2 FQNEAQ. The CDR3 is 12 amino acids. CDR3 nucleotides: TGTGCCAGCAGCGGGGGGCTATACGAGCAGTACTTC. This sequence encodes CASSGGLYEQYF.

This clonotype has ten or more counts. The junction does not match germline at one end; this may be a read error. This chain joins TRBV18 and TRBJ2-1, with D unclear. Germline V lookup: CDR1 KGHSH, CDR2 LQKENI. The CDR3 is made up of 8 amino acids. Here the CDR3 DNA reads TGTGCCAGCTCACCACGTAAATTC. Residues: CASSPRKF.

Many counts were recorded for this clonotype. This rearrangement joins TRBV6-1 to TRBJ1-2; D perhaps matches TRBD1 (6 bases). Trimming stripped 3 bases from V and 2 bases from J, with 10 bases between. The germline V gene encodes CDR1 MNHNS and CDR2 SASEGT. The CDR3 length is 14 residues. CDR3 in amino acids: CASSDRQDNYGYTF. CDR3 in DNA: TGTGCCAGCAGTGACCGACAGGACAACTATGGCTACACCTTC.

Ten or more counts support this clonotype. This chain links TRBV9 with TRBJ2-5; D may be TRBD2 (5 bases). V lost 3 bases, J lost 5 bases, and 8 bases lay in between. This CDR3 region has 12 residues. The germline gives CDR1 SGDLS, CDR2 YYNGEE. CDR3 amino acids: CASSGPGETQYF. For the CDR3, the DNA is TGTGCCAGCAGCGGGCCGGGGGAGACCCAGTACTTC.

J is TRBJ2-3 and V is TRBV12-3 or TRBV12-4; D gene ambiguous. V dropped 6 bases and J dropped 6 bases, with 7 bases sitting between them. The CDR3 is made up of 11 amino acids. In DNA, the CDR3 is TGTGCCAGCAGGCATGGGGATACGCAGTATTTT. Translation gives CASRHGDTQYF.

This clonotype was picked up many times. The V gene is TRBV6-4, the J gene TRBJ2-3, with 10 bases identical to TRBD2. Looked up from germline, CDR1 is MRHNA and CDR2 is SNTAGT. The junction had 5 bases not matched to a gene; V was cut back by 4 bases and J by 4 bases. This CDR3 contains 15 residues. The CDR3 region has the DNA TGTGCCAGCAGTGCCGCTAGCGGGAGCGCAGATACGCAGTATTTT. Translating gives CASSAASGSADTQYF.

At least ten counts were recorded for this clonotype. The chain has TRBV5-1 and TRBJ1-1; no clear D gene. V lost 4 bases and J 0 bases, leaving 16 bases between the germline ends. The CDR3 has 16 amino acids. The germline gives CDR1 SGHRS, CDR2 YFSETQ. The CDR3 nucleotides read TGCGCCAGCAGCCATCGGGTTCAGACCATGAACACTGAAGCTTTCTTT. It encodes CASSHRVQTMNTEAFF.

At least ten counts were recorded for this clonotype. The chain combines TRBV10-3 with TRBJ2-7, with 9 positions matching TRBD2. Trimming cost V 5 bases and J 5 bases; bases outside gene matches: 16. CDR1 and CDR2 from the germline V gene are ENHRY and SYGVKD. The CDR3 runs to 17 residues. CDR3 in DNA: TGTGCCATCAGTTATTCCTCTAGCGGGGTAGGGCGGGACGAGCAGTACTTC. Translation: CAISYSSSGVGRDEQYF.

This clonotype occurred many times. V and J are TRBV5-1 and TRBJ2-2; D perhaps matches TRBD1 (5 bases). V was cut by 0 bases and J by 6 bases, with 9 bases left in between. Germline lookup yields CDR1 SGHRS and CDR2 YFSETQ. The CDR3 runs 14 residues. CDR3: CASSLDRLPGELFF. The CDR3 region has the DNA TGCGCCAGCAGCTTGGACAGGCTTCCCGGGGAGCTGTTTTTT.

Ten or more counts support this clonotype. The rearrangement uses TRBV7-2 and TRBJ2-7; 8 bases fit TRBD1. The CDR3 totals 15 residues. Germline assignment: CDR1 SGHTA and CDR2 FQGNSA. V shed 7 bases, J shed 9 bases, and the junction held 17 bases outside the gene matches. The CDR3 loop is CASNRQGTPPGGQYF. DNA for the CDR3: TGTGCCAGCAACCGACAGGGGACACCCCCAGGGGGGCAGTACTTC.

This clonotype was recorded at least ten times. The chain has TRBV4-1 and TRBJ2-1; 8 bases agree with TRBD2. CDR1 is MGHRA, CDR2 YSYEKL, per germline. This CDR3 is 14 amino acids long. J gave up 15 bases and V 0 bases, and 10 bases lay outside the gene matches. In DNA, the CDR3 is TGCGCCAGCAGCCAAGATACCCGGGAGGGCCGGGCGTTCTTC. This translates into CASSQDTREGRAFF.

In this sample, this clonotype turned up many times. The chain carries TRBV20-1 and TRBJ2-7; D gene ambiguous. V shed 3 bases and J shed 0 bases, with 6 bases lying between them. Germline V CDR1 and CDR2: DFQATT, SNEGSKA (reference sequence). The CDR3 runs 12 residues. The DNA for the CDR3 is TGCAGTGCTAGCCCTCCCTCCTACGAGCAGTACTTC. As protein: CSASPPSYEQYF.

This clonotype was recorded many times. The rearrangement uses TRBV18 and TRBJ2-5, with TRBD1 matching over 10 bases. Unmatched junction bases numbered 8, after V lost 3 bases and J lost 4 bases. The germline CDR1 and CDR2 sequences are KGHSH and LQKENI. This CDR3 contains 16 residues. CDR3 loop: CASSPTGGGTGETQYF. The CDR3 nucleotides read TGTGCCAGCTCACCGACAGGGGGCGGTACGGGAGAGACCCAGTACTTC.

V is TRBV7-2 and J is TRBJ2-3; no reliable D call. The V end lost 4 bases, the J end lost 6 bases, and 11 bases lay between the germline ends. Germline CDR1 and CDR2: SGHTA and FQGNSA. The CDR3 has 13 amino acids. Here the CDR3 reads CASSSDHSDTQYF. The CDR3 nucleotides are TGTGCCAGCAGCTCGGACCACTCGGATACGCAGTATTTT.

V and J are TRBV7-9 and TRBJ2-1; 8 nucleotides match TRBD2. The CDR3 runs to 15 residues. Germline CDR1 reads SEHNR; CDR2 reads FQNEAQ (reference sequence). Unmatched junction bases numbered 12, after V lost 6 bases and J lost 8 bases. The CDR3 bases are TGTGCCAGCAGTCGGACTAGCTTCGGGGTCGATGAGCAGTTCTTC. Its protein product is CASSRTSFGVDEQFF.

This clonotype was seen repeatedly, ten times or more. The chain has TRBV28 and TRBJ1-5, with 7 bases matching TRBD1. The CDR3 sequence is 14 residues long. The ends lost 7 bases at V and 9 bases at J; junction bases unmatched: 12. Germline CDR1 is MDHEN and CDR2 is SYDVKM. The CDR3 region is CASTKTGPGRPQHF. The CDR3, as DNA: TGTGCCAGCACCAAGACAGGGCCCGGACGGCCCCAGCATTTT.

This clonotype appeared many times. This chain joins TRBV6-2 or TRBV6-3 and TRBJ2-3; 14 bases are a match to TRBD2. Germline assignment: CDR1 MNHEY and CDR2 SVGEGT. The V gene end was trimmed by 2 bases and the J gene end by 1 base; junction bases not matched to a gene: 5. The CDR3 has 18 amino acids. The CDR3 sequence is CASSYTRTSGRRTDTQYF. The CDR3 coding sequence is TGTGCCAGCAGTTACACACGGACTAGCGGGAGGCGCACAGATACGCAGTATTTT.

Many counts were recorded for this clonotype. The chain couples TRBV14 to TRBJ1-5; D is ambiguous. The germline gives CDR1 SGHDN, CDR2 FVKESK. The V gene lost 1 base and the J gene lost 5 bases, with 9 bases spanning the gap. This CDR3 has 14 residues. The CDR3 DNA is TGTGCCAGCAGCCAAGGGGCAGCCGATCAGCCCCAGCATTTT. The encoded protein is CASSQGAADQPQHF.

Many counts were recorded for this clonotype. This chain uses TRBV7-9 with TRBJ2-3, with 10 bases fitting TRBD2. CDR1 is SEHNR and CDR2 is FQNEAQ in the germline V gene (reference sequence). Trimming cost V 1 base and J 2 bases; bases outside gene matches: 3. The CDR3 totals 16 residues. The CDR3 loop is CASSLGTSGDTDTQYF. The CDR3 region has the DNA TGTGCCAGCAGCTTAGGAACTAGCGGGGACACAGATACGCAGTATTTT.